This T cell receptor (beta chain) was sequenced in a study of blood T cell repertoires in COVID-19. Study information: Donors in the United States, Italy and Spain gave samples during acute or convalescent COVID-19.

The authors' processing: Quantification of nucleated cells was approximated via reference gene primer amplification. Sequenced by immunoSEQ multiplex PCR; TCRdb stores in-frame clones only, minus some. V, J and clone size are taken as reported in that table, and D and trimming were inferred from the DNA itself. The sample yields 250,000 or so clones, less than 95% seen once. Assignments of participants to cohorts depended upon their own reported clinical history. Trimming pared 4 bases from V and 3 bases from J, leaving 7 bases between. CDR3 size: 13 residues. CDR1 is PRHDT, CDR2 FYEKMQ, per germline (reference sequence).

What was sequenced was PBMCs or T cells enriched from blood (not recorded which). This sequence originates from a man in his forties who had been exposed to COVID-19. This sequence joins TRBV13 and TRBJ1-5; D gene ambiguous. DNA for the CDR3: TGTGCCAGCAGCTCTACCCTCAATCAGCCCCAGCATTTT. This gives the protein CASSSTLNQPQHF.